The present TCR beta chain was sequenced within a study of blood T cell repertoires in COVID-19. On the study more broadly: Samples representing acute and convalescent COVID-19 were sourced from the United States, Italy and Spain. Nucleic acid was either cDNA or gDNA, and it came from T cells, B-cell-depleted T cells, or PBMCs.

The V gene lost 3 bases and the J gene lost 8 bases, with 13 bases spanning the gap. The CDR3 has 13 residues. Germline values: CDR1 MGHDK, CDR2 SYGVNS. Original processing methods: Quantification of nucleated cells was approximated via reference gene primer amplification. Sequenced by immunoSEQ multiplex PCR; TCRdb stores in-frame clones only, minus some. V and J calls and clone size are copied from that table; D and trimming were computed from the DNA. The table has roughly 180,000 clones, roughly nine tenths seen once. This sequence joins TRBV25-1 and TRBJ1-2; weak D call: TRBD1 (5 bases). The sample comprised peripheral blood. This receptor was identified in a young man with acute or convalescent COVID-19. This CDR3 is CASSDTGFPGYTF. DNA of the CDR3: TGTGCCAGCAGTGATACAGGATTCCCGGGCTACACCTTC.